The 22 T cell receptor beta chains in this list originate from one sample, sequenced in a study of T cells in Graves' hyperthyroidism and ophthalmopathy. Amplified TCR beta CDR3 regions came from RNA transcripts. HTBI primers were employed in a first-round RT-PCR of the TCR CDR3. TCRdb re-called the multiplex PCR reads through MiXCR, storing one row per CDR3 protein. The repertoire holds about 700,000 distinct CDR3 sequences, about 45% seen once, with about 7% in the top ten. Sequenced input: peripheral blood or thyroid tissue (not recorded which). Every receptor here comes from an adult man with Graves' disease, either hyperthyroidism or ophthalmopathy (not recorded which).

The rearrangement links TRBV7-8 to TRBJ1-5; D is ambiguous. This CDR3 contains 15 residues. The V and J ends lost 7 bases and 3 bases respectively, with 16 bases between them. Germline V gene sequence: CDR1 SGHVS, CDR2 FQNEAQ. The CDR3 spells CASTLLSDLNQPQHF. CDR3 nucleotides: TGTGCCAGCACCCTCCTCTCAGATCTCAATCAGCCCCAGCATTTT.

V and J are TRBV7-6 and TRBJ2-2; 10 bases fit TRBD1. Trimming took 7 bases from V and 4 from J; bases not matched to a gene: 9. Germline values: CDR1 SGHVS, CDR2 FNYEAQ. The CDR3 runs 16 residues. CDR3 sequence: CASTKTGGAITGELFF. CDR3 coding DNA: TGTGCCAGCACGAAGACAGGGGGCGCGATCACCGGGGAGCTGTTTTTT.

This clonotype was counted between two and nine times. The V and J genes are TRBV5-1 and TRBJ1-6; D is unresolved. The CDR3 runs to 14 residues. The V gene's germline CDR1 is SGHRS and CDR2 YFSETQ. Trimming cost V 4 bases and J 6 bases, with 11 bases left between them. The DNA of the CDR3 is TGCGCCAGCAGCGAAACTCTACCTAATTCACCCCTCCACTTT. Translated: CASSETLPNSPLHF.

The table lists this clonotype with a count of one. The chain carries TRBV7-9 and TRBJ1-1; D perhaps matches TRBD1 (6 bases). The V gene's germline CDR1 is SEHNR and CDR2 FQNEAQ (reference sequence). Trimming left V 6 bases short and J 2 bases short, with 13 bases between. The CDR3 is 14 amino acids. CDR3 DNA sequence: TGTGCCAGCAGTTCGGGGGGCTTTAACACTGAAGCTTTCTTT. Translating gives CASSSGGFNTEAFF.

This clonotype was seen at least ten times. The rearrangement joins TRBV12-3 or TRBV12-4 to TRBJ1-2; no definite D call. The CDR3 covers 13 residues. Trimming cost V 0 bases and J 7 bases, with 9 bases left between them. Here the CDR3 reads CASSLAFGSGYTF. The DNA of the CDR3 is TGTGCCAGCAGTTTAGCGTTCGGCAGTGGCTACACCTTC.

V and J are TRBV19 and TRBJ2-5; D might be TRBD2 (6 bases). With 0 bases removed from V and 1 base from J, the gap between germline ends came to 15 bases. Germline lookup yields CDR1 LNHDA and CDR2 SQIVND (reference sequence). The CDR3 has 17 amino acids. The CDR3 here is CASSIESSGTFQETQYF. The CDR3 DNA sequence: TGTGCCAGTAGTATAGAGTCTTCCGGGACTTTCCAAGAGACCCAGTACTTC.

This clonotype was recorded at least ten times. As DNA, the CDR3 is TGCAGCGTGAGGGGGCGCGGACCCTACGAGCAGTACTTC. Protein sequence: CSVRGRGPYEQYF. The chain uses TRBV20-1 and TRBJ2-7; 7 nucleotides agree with TRBD1. Per germline, CDR1 DFQATT and CDR2 SNEGSKA (reference sequence). The length of the CDR3 is 13 residues.

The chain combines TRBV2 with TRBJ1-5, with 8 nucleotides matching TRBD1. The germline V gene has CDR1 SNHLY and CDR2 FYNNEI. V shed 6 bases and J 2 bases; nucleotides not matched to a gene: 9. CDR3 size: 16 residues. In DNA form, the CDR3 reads TGTGCCAGCAGGAAGACAGGGGACGCGGGCAATCAGCCCCAGCATTTT. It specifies CASRKTGDAGNQPQHF.

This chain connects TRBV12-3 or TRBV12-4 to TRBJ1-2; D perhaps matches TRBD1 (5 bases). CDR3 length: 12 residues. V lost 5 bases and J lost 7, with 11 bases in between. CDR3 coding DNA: TGTGCCAGCAGTCCGCAGGGTGCTGGCTACACCTTC. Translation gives CASSPQGAGYTF.

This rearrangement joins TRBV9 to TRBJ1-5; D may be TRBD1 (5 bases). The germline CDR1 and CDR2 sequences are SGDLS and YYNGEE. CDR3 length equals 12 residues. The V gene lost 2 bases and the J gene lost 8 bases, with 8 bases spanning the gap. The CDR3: CASSVGVKPQHF. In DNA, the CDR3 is TGTGCCAGCAGCGTGGGGGTTAAGCCCCAGCATTTT.

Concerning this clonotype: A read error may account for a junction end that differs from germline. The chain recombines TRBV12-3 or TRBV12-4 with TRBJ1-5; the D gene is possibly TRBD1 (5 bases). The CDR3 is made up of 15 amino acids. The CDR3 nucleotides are TGTGCCGGCAGTTTCGGGGCTCTGGGCAATCAGCCCCAGCATTTT. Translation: CAGSFGALGNQPQHF.

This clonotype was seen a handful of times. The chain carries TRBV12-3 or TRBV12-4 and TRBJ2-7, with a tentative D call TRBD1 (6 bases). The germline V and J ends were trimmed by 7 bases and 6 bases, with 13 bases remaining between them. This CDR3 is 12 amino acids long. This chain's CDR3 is CASINRASEQYF. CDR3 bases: TGTGCCAGCATTAACAGGGCATCCGAGCAGTACTTC.

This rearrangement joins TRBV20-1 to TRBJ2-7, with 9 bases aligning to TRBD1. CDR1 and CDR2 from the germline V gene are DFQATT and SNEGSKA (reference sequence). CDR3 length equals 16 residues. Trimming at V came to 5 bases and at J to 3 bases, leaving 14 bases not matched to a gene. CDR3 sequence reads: CSAQRDRAEYGYEQYF. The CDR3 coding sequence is TGCAGTGCTCAGAGGGACAGGGCGGAGTATGGCTACGAGCAGTACTTC.

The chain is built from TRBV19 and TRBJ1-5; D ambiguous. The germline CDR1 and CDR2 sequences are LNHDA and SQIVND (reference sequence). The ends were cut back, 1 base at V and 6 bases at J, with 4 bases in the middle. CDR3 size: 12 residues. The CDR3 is CASSIVTQPQHF. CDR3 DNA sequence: TGTGCCAGTAGTATAGTAACTCAGCCCCAGCATTTT.

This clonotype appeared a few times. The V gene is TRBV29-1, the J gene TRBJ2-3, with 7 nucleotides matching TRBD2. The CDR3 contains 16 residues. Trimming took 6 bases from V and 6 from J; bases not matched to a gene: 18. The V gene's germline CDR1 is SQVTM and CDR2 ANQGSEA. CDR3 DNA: TGCAGCGTGGCCTCCGGGAGCGGGATGGGGATGGATACGCAGTATTTT. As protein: CSVASGSGMGMDTQYF.

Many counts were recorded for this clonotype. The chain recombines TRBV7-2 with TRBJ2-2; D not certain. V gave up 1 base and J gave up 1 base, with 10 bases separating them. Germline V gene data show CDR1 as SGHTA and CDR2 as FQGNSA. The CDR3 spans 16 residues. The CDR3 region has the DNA TGTGCCAGCAGCTTAGTCGATGTCAGGAACACCGGGGAGCTGTTTTTT. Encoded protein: CASSLVDVRNTGELFF.

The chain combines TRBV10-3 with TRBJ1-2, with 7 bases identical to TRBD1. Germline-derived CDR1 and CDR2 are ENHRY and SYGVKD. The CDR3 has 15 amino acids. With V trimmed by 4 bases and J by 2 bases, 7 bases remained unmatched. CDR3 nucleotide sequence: TGTGCCATCAGTGTGGCGACACAGGGGAACTATGGCTACACCTTC. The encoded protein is CAISVATQGNYGYTF.

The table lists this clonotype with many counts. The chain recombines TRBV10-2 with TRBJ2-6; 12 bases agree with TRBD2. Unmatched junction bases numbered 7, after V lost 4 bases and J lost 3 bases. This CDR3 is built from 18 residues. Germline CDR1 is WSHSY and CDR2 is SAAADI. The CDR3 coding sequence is TGCGCCAGCAGTGCTAGGACTAGCGGGGTAGTTGGGGCCAACGTCCTGACTTTC. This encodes CASSARTSGVVGANVLTF.

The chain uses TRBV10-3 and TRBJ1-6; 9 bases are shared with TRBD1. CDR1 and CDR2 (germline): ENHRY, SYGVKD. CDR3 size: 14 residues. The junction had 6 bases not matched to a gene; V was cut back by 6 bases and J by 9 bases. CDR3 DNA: TGTGCCATCAGCCTACAGGGGGCGGCTTCACCCCTCCACTTT. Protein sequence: CAISLQGAASPLHF.

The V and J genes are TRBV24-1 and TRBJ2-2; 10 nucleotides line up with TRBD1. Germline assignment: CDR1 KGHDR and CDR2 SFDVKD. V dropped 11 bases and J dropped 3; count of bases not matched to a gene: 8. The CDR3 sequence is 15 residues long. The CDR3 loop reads CASRPGQGHTGELFF. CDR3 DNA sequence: TGTGCCAGCAGACCGGGACAGGGGCACACCGGGGAGCTGTTTTTT.

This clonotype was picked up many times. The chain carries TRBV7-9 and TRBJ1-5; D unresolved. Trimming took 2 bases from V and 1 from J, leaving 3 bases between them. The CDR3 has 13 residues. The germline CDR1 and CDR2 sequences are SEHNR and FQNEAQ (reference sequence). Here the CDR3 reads CASSLLSNQPQHF. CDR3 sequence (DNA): TGTGCCAGCAGCTTATTAAGCAATCAGCCCCAGCATTTT.

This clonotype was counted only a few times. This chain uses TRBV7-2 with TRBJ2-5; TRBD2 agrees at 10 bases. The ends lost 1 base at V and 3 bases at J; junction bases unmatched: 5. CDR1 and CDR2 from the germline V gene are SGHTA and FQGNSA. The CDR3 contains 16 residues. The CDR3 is CASSLELAGGEETQYF. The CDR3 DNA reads TGTGCCAGCAGCTTAGAATTAGCGGGGGGAGAAGAGACCCAGTACTTC.